Sequencing of this TCR beta chain was carried out in a study of blood T cells in healthy people across ages. CDR1 KGHSH and CDR2 LQKENI come from the germline V gene. V was pared by 0 bases and J by 5 bases, with 7 bases of the junction left unmatched. This CDR3 contains 16 residues. The total RNA that was extracted per sample amounted to at least 6 micrograms. It was with a sample-barcoded 5' primer and a J-beta primer mix that a second PCR of roughly 7 to 12 cycles was run. Each cDNA molecule was tagged by a template-switch adaptor that had 12 random nucleotides. Any given sample supplied a minimum of 3 million CDR3-containing paired-end reads. TCRdb ran MiXCR on the 5' RACE reads and lists one entry per CDR3 protein. The sample consists of almost 800,000 distinct CDR3 sequences, 55% to 75% of them appearing once.

The clonotype was recovered from a man younger than 40 in good health. This chain joins TRBV18 and TRBJ2-7; 10 bases agree with TRBD2. Sequenced: blood. CDR3 coding DNA: TGTGCCAGCTCACCACCGCCAGCGGGAGGGCCACACGAGCAGTACTTC. Encoded protein: CASSPPPAGGPHEQYF.